What follows is one T cell receptor beta chain and its context. TCRdb recomputed calls from the 5' RACE reads with MiXCR, one row per CDR3 protein. The sample yields approximately 340,000 distinct CDR3 sequences, approximately 15% seen once. These data come from a study of CD8 T cells in ankylosing spondylitis. The CDR3 loop spans 16 amino acids. V lost 2 bases and J 1 base, leaving 13 bases between the germline ends. Sequenced: blood, either unsorted or a sorted T cell fraction (not recorded which). The gene calls are TRBV12-3 or TRBV12-4 and TRBJ2-3, with TRBD2 as a possible D gene (6 bases). The sequence was obtained from a male donor with ankylosing spondylitis or in good health (not recorded which). The CDR3 region has the DNA TGTGCCAGCAGTTTATCAGGACTAACTGGCACAGATACGCAGTATTTT. Translation gives CASSLSGLTGTDTQYF.